Only one count was recorded for the clone carrying this T cell receptor (beta chain). The antigen is undetermined. The data derive from a study of cytomegalovirus exposure and HLA in healthy donors. Findings and caveats of the study: An Asian-associated ancestry cluster reportedly showed fewer N-insertions than the roughly 670-donor mean in a later analysis. TCR beta sequences numbering fewer than 20,000 were associated with HLA alleles at 0.05 false discovery rate in a later analysis. Roughly even sequencing depth across donors was the assumption behind the presence/absence analyses.

A multiplex PCR was run with 60 Vbeta primers and 13 Jbeta primers. The protocol was immunoSEQ multiplex PCR, while the TCRdb copy is restricted to in-frame clones and leaves out a portion. The sample yields some 98,000 clones, roughly 70% seen once. Germline CDR1 KGHSH, CDR2 LQKENI. V shed 4 bases, J shed 10 bases, and the junction held 2 bases outside the gene matches. CDR3 length equals 13 residues. The source material was PBMCs. The source of this sequence is a man over 45 in good health and CMV-seronegative. The V call is TRBV18, the J call TRBJ2-1; 12 bases are a match to TRBD2. The CDR3 protein is CASSQGTSGEQFF. The CDR3 coding sequence is TGTGCCAGCTCACAGGGGACTAGCGGGGAGCAGTTCTTC.